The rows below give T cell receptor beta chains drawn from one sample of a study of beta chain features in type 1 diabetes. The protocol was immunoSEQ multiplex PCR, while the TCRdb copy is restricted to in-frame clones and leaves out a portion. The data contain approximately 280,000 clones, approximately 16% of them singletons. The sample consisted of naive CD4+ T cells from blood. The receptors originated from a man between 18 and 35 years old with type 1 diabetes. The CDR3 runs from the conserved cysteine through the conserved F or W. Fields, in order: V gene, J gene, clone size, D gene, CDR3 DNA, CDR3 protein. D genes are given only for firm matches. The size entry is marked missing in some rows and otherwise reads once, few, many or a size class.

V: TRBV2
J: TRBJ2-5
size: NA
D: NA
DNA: TGTGCCAGCAAGGTGGGACACTCGTACCAAGAGACCCAGTACTTC
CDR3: CASKVGHSYQETQYF

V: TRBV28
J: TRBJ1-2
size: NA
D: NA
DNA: TGTGCCAGCAGCGCGGGTCTCAACTATGGCTACACCTTC
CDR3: CASSAGLNYGYTF

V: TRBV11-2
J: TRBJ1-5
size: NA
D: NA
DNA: TGTGCCAGCAGCTCCCAGCGGGATCAGCCCCAGCATTTT
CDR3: CASSSQRDQPQHF

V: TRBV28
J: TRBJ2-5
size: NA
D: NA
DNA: TGTGCCAGCCGAGTAGGACAAGCGGAGACCCAGTACTTC
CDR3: CASRVGQAETQYF

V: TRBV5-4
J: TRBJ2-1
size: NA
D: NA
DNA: TGTGCCAGCAGGCGACAGGAGAATTACAATGAGCAGTTCTTC
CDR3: CASRRQENYNEQFF

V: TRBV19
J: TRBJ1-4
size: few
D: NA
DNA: TGTGCCAGCGCAGACAGGTTGACAGAAAAACTGTTTTTT
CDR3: CASADRLTEKLFF

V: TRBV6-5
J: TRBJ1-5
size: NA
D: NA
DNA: TGTGCCAGCAGTTCGAGTTTTACGAGCAATCAGCCCCAGCATTTT
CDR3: CASSSSFTSNQPQHF

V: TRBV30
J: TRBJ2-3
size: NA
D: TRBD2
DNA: TGTGCCTGGAGTAGGAGCGGGGGGACAGATACGCAGTATTTT
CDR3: CAWSRSGGTDTQYF

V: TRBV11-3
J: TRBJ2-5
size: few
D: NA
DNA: TGTGCCAGCAGCTTAGACTTCTCCGAGACCCAGTACTTC
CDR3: CASSLDFSETQYF

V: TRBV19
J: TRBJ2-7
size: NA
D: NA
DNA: TGTGCCAGTAGCAGGTACGCGCAGGACTACGAGCAGTACTTC
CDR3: CASSRYAQDYEQYF

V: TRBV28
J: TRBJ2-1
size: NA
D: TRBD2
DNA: TGTGCCAGCAGCCTAGCGGGACTAGAAGATTACAATGAGCAGTTCTTC
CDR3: CASSLAGLEDYNEQFF

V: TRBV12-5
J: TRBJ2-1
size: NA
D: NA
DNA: TGTGCTAGTGGTTTGGTACACCCGAGAGGCAGTTTTGAGCAGTTCTTC
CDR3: CASGLVHPRGSFEQFF

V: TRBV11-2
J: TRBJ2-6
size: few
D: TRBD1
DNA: TGTGCCAGCAGCTTTCTAGGGGGCCTCATCTCTGGGGCCAACGTCCTGACTTTC
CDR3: CASSFLGGLISGANVLTF

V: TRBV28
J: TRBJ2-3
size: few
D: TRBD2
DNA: TGTGCCAGCAGTTTCCCCCTAGCGGAAAGCACAGATACGCAGTATTTT
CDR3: CASSFPLAESTDTQYF

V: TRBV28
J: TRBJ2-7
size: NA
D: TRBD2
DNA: TGTGCCAGCAGGACCTTCTCGGGACTAGCGGACGAGCAGTACTTC
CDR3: CASRTFSGLADEQYF

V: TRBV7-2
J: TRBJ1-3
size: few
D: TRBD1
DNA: TGTGCCAGCAGCTTGGGACAGGGGGCGCATGGAAACACCATATATTTT
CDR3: CASSLGQGAHGNTIYF

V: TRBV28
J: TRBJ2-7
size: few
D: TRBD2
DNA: TGTGCCAGCAGTCCGGGAGGGCAGGGCGCCTACGAGCAGTACTTC
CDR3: CASSPGGQGAYEQYF

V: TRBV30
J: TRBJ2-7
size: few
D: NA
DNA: TGTGCCTGGAGTGTAGGAACAGGGCTCTCCTACGAGCAGTACTTC
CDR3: CAWSVGTGLSYEQYF

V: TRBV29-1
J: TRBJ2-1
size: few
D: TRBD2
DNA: TGCAGCGTTGACAAAGCGGGAGGCGATGAGCAGTTCTTC
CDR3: CSVDKAGGDEQFF

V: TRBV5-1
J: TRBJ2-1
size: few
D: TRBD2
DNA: TGCGCCAGCAGCTCCCCAGGTGAGCGGGGGGGCCGACCTGAGCAGTTCTTC
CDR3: CASSSPGERGGRPEQFF

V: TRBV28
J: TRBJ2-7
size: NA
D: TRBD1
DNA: TGTGCCAGCTTGGGACAGGGGGCGTACGAGCAGTACTTC
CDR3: CASLGQGAYEQYF

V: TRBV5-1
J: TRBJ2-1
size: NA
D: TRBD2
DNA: TGCGCCAGCAGCTTCCGACTAGCGGGCTTAAATGAGCAGTTCTTC
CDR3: CASSFRLAGLNEQFF

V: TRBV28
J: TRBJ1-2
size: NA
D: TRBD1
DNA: TGTGCCAGCAGTTTGTATTCCGGGACAGGGGTTTTC
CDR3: CASSLYSGTGVF

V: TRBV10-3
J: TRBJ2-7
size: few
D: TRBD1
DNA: TGTGCCACCAACTACGACAGGGACTACGAGCAGTACTTC
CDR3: CATNYDRDYEQYF

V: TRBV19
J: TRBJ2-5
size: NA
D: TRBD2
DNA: TGTGCCAGTAGTCTGGGGACTAGCGGTGCGCGGGCCCAGTACTTC
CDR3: CASSLGTSGARAQYF

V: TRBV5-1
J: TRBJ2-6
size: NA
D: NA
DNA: TGCGCCAGCCGGTTGGGCGGGATACCATCTGGGGCCAACGTCCTGACTTTC
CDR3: CASRLGGIPSGANVLTF

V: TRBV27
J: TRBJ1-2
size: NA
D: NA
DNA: TGTGCCAGCAGTTTATCTCCCTTGGTCGGACTCGCCTATGGCTACACCTTC
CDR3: CASSLSPLVGLAYGYTF

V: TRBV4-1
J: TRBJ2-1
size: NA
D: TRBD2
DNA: TGCGCCAGCAGCCGAGGACTAGCGGATAACAATGAGCAGTTCTTC
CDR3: CASSRGLADNNEQFF

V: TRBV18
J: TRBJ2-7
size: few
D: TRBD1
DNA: TGTGCCAGCTCACCGGGACAGGAGCGCTACGAGCAGTACTTC
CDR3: CASSPGQERYEQYF

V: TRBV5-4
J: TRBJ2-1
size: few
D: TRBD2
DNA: TGTGCCAGCAGCTTGGGACTAGCGGGAGGGCCGTCCTCGAATGAGCAGTTCTTC
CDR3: CASSLGLAGGPSSNEQFF

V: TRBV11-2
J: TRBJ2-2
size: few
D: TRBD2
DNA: TGTGCCAGCAGCTTATGGGGGGGCACCGGGGAGCTGTTTTTT
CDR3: CASSLWGGTGELFF

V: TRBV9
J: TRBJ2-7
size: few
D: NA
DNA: TGTGCCAGCAGCGTAGGGACAGACGTGAGAAAAACTGCCTACGAGCAGTACTTC
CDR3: CASSVGTDVRKTAYEQYF

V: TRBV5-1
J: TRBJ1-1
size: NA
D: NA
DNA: TGCGCCAGCACCTACTCGCTGAACACTGAAGCTTTCTTT
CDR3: CASTYSLNTEAFF

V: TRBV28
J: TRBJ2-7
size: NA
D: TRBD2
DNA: TGTGCCAGCAGTTTAATTCGGGCGGGGGGGGCCTACGAGCAGTACTTC
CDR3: CASSLIRAGGAYEQYF

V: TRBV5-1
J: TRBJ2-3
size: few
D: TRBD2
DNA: TGCGCCAGCAGCTTGGATGGACTAGCGGGAGTCATTAGCACAGATACGCAGTATTTT
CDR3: CASSLDGLAGVISTDTQYF

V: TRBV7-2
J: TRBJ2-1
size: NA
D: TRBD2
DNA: TGTGCCAGCAGCCGACTAGCGGAGTACAATGAGCAGTTCTTC
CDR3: CASSRLAEYNEQFF

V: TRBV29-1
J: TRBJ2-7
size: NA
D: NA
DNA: TGCAGCGTAGCCCAGGGCGTATCGTATAGGGAGCAGTACTTC
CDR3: CSVAQGVSYREQYF

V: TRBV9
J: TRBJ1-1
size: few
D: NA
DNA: TGTGCCAGCAGCCCACGTGGTGCAGTGAATACTGAAGCTTTCTTT
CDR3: CASSPRGAVNTEAFF

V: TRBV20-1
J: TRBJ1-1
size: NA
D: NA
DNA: TGCAGAGTCGACAGCGAGAGTGAAGCTTTCTTT
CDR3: CRVDSESEAFF

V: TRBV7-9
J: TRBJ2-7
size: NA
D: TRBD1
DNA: TGTGCCAGCAGCTTGGGACAGGGGGCCTACGAGCAGTACTTC
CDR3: CASSLGQGAYEQYF

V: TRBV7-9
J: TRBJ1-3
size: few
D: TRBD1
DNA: TGTGCCACCTCGACAGGGGGCTCTGGAAACACCATATATTTT
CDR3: CATSTGGSGNTIYF

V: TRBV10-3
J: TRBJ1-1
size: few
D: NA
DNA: TGTGCCATCAGTGACCCAGGACAGACGAACACTGAAGCTTTCTTT
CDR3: CAISDPGQTNTEAFF

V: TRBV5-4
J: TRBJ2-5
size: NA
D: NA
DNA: TGTGCCAGCAGCTTGCCGTCCGGGAAAGAGACCCAGTACTTC
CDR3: CASSLPSGKETQYF

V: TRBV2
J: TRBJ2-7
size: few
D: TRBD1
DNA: TGTGCCAGCCTAAACAGGGGGTACCAGCAGTACTTC
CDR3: CASLNRGYQQYF

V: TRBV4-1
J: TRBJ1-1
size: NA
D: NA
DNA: TGCGCCAGCAGCCCGAAGTGGCCGCAGGGGAACACTGAAGCTTTCTTT
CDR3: CASSPKWPQGNTEAFF

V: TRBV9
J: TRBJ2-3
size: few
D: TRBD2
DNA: TGTGCCAGCAGCCTTACTGTCCTGCGGGGGAGCAGCACAGATACGCAGTATTTT
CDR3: CASSLTVLRGSSTDTQYF

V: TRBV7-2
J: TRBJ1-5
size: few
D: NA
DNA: TGTGCCAGCAGCAGACTACAGGGATCTCAGCCCCAGCATTTT
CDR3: CASSRLQGSQPQHF

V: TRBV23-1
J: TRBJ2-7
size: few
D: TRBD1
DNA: TGCGCCAGCAGTCCTTGTGACAGGGGAGTACCCTACGAGCAGTACTTC
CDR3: CASSPCDRGVPYEQYF

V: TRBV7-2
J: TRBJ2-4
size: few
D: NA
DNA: TGTGCCAGCAGCCCCGCCGCCAGGAACATTCAGTACTTC
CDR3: CASSPAARNIQYF

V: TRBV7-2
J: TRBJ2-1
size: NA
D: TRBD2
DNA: TGTGCCAGCAGCTTAGCGTTGGTAGCGGGGGGGCCTGGGCAGTTCTTC
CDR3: CASSLALVAGGPGQFF

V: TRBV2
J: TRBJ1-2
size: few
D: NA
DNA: TGTGCCAGCAGTGAAAACGTCGGGGGGTCCGGCTACACCTTC
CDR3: CASSENVGGSGYTF

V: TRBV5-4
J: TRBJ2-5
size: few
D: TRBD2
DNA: TGTGCCAGCAGCTTGGGACTAGCCGGGGAGACCCAGTACTTC
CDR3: CASSLGLAGETQYF

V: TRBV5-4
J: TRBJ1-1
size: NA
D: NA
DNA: TGTGCCAGCAGCCCCCCGGGCACTGAAGCTTTCTTT
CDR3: CASSPPGTEAFF

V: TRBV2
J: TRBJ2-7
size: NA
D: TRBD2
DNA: TGTGCCAGCAGTAGAGAGACTAGCGGAGTGTCCTACGAGCAGTACTTC
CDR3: CASSRETSGVSYEQYF

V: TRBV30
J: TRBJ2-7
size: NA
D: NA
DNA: TGTGCCTGGAGTCCAACTTCGGGGGCCTACGAGCAGTACTTC
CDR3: CAWSPTSGAYEQYF

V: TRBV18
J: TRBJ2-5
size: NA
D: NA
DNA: TGTGCCAGCTCACCACCGGGCTATCTGGAGACCCAGTACTTC
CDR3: CASSPPGYLETQYF

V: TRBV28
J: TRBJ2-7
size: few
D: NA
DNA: TGTGCCAGCAGACCAATGGAGACCTACGAGCAGTACTTC
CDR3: CASRPMETYEQYF

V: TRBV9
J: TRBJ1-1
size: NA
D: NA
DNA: TGTGCCAGCAGCAAGGACGGGTCAGGGGAAGCTTTCTTT
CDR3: CASSKDGSGEAFF

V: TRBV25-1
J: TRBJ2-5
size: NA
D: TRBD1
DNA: TGTGCCAGCAGTGAATATTTGTCAGGGGGTAGGCAGTACTTC
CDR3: CASSEYLSGGRQYF

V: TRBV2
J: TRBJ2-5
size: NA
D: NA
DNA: TGTGCCAGCAGTGAGTGGACAGCTAAAGAGACCCAGTACTTC
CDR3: CASSEWTAKETQYF